Below, one TCR beta chain is given with its context. What antigen it recognizes has not been identified. Base quality data are lacking; no much larger clone is found one base away. The data stem from a study of PD-L1 blockade in urothelial cancer (TCRdb year 2017). Background for the entire study: Every patient began therapy in the mid-2010s and was given atezolizumab 1,200 mg intravenously every 3 weeks. About 85% of the 29 patients were males with bladder-origin urothelial cancer, and about 65% of the 29 reported a prior smoking history. An ECOG performance status of 0 or 1 was recorded for the patients, and 0 to 3 prior chemotherapy regimens had been received by the patients. Blood samples were analyzed 3 weeks after the start of treatment (second dose) and 6 weeks after the start of treatment. Blood samples gave median yields of 141,255 T cells and some 84,000 unique TCRs, along with a median clonality of about 0.084. An exploratory multi-omic analysis was conducted of the somatic, immune and clinical correlates of response to PD-L1 blockade with atezolizumab in urothelial cancer. Pretreatment tumor samples, along with matched peripheral blood serially collected before and after atezolizumab treatment, were subjected to TCR sequencing. Durable clinical benefit meant progression-free survival longer than 6 months, and TCR features were also tested against progression-free and overall survival. In the same patients, whole exome sequencing and RNA sequencing of pretreatment tumors were performed in addition to TCR sequencing. Several patients achieved durable clinical benefit and some 21 did not. Pretreatment blood TCR-seq was available for about 30 patients, at least one posttreatment blood collection was obtained for approximately 25 patients, and tumor TCR-seq was available for approximately 25 patients. Study-wide conclusions, independent of this receptor: A pretreatment peripheral blood TCR clonality below the median was linked to improved progression-free and overall survival. Because the sample size was small (n ≈ 31) and many exploratory analyses were performed, the results are intended to be hypothesis-generating. At 3 weeks after the start of treatment, tumor-associated TCR clones in peripheral blood had expanded more in patients with durable benefit (n ≈ 20, p = 0.022).

To estimate absolute template abundance from read counts, synthetic TCR analog templates were spiked into each PCR. TCRbeta CDR3 regions were amplified from genomic DNA with bias-controlled V and J gene primers using the immunoSEQ assay. Sequencing of rearranged TCRbeta segments was done at approximately 20X coverage. The authors processed their data as follows. Clustering was used to correct sequencing errors, and CDR3s were annotated against IMGT to assign V, D and J genes. Out-of-frame and stop-codon sequences were excluded, and only productive TCRbeta rearrangements were used in downstream analyses. Clonality was calculated as one minus the Shannon entropy normalized by the log of the number of unique productive sequences. Fisher's exact test with Benjamini-Hochberg correction, using a cutoff of adjusted p below 0.01, was how clones that differed between time points or between blood and tumor were identified. Drawn from immuneACCESS, this table holds only the in-frame rearrangements with V and J called that TCRdb kept. Clones are partly lost; checked studies trace under half to an unresolved V gene and leave the rest unexplained. That table furnishes V, J and clone size, whereas the DNA furnished D and trimming. The sample contains around 100,000 clones, nearly 90% of them found a single time. Under 2% of the sample is held by the ten biggest clonotypes.

Looking up the germline V gene (reference sequence) yields CDR1 MNHNY and CDR2 SVGAGI. CDR3 length: 13 amino acids, cysteine to phenylalanine. Just CDR3 DNA is preserved here, 39 bases in frame from base 1. Trimming takes 5 bases from V and 1 base from J, and the germline ends sit 8 bases apart. The intended sense of this specimen's time point label: pretreatment peripheral blood. The cohort included some 30 patients with locally advanced or metastatic urothelial carcinoma who were treated at Memorial Sloan Kettering on a trial protocol. Peripheral blood mononuclear cells were collected pretreatment and during treatment, with between 1 and 8 total time points obtained per patient. The Qiagen DNeasy Blood extraction kit was used to purify genomic DNA from total PBMCs and tumor samples. PBMCs were collected pretreatment and during treatment, and were isolated and stored as previously described.

The clonotype originates from a man aged 55 to 69 with urothelial cancer. This material consisted of PBMCs, taken around atezolizumab (anti-PD-L1) treatment. Recombination joined TRBV6-6 with TRBJ1-2; the best D guess is TRBD1, with 5 bases matching. The encoded CDR3 is CASSHRYNYGYTF. Here is the DNA: TGTGCCAGCAGTCACAGGTATAACTATGGCTACACCTTC.